This T cell receptor (beta chain) was captured in a study of OX40 agonist ivuxolimab in advanced cancers. As for the study in general: Patients took ivuxolimab, an agonistic anti-OX40 (CD134) antibody.

Of note for this clone: Its antigen remains unidentified.

From germline, CDR1 is SGHAT and CDR2 FQNNGV. The V gene lost 1 base and the J gene lost 0 bases, with 7 bases spanning the gap. The CDR3 loop spans 14 amino acids. Clones were sequenced by immunoSEQ multiplex PCR, and TCRdb holds only the in-frame ones, with some missing. The sample yields 40,000 to 55,000 clones, around four fifths seen once. Anyone with autoimmune disease history or systemic immunosuppression was excluded. Overall study results and limits: Some of the nonresponding patients also showed low levels of normalized T-cell clonal expansion.

The material was CD4+ or CD8+ T cells sorted from blood, obtained in a trial of the OX40 agonist ivuxolimab. The receptor comes from an adult with an advanced solid tumor such as melanoma, head and neck, liver or kidney cancer. The genes are TRBV11-2 and TRBJ2-7, with a weak D call TRBD1 (6 bases). Written as DNA, the CDR3 is TGTGCCAGCAGCTTAGGGGACAACTCCTACGAGCAGTACTTC. It encodes CASSLGDNSYEQYF.